This T cell receptor (beta chain) comes out of a study of blood T cell repertoires in COVID-19. Whole-study context: Some COVID-19 samples were acute and others convalescent; all came from the United States, Italy and Spain.

Germline CDR1 reads GTSNPN; CDR2 reads SVGIG (reference sequence). V dropped 3 bases and J dropped 5; count of bases not matched to a gene: 7. This CDR3 has 14 amino acids. TCRdb's copy holds only in-frame clones and misses some; the assay was immunoSEQ multiplex PCR. The sample records around 150,000 clones, about 85% being singletons. V gene TRBV30 combines with J gene TRBJ1-2; TRBD1 agrees at 9 bases. This clonotype was obtained from a woman aged 60-75 years with COVID-19, enrolled during active disease. The specimen was peripheral blood. Here the CDR3 reads CAWSHRGREYGYTF. The DNA of the CDR3 is TGTGCCTGGAGCCACAGGGGGCGGGAATATGGCTACACCTTC.